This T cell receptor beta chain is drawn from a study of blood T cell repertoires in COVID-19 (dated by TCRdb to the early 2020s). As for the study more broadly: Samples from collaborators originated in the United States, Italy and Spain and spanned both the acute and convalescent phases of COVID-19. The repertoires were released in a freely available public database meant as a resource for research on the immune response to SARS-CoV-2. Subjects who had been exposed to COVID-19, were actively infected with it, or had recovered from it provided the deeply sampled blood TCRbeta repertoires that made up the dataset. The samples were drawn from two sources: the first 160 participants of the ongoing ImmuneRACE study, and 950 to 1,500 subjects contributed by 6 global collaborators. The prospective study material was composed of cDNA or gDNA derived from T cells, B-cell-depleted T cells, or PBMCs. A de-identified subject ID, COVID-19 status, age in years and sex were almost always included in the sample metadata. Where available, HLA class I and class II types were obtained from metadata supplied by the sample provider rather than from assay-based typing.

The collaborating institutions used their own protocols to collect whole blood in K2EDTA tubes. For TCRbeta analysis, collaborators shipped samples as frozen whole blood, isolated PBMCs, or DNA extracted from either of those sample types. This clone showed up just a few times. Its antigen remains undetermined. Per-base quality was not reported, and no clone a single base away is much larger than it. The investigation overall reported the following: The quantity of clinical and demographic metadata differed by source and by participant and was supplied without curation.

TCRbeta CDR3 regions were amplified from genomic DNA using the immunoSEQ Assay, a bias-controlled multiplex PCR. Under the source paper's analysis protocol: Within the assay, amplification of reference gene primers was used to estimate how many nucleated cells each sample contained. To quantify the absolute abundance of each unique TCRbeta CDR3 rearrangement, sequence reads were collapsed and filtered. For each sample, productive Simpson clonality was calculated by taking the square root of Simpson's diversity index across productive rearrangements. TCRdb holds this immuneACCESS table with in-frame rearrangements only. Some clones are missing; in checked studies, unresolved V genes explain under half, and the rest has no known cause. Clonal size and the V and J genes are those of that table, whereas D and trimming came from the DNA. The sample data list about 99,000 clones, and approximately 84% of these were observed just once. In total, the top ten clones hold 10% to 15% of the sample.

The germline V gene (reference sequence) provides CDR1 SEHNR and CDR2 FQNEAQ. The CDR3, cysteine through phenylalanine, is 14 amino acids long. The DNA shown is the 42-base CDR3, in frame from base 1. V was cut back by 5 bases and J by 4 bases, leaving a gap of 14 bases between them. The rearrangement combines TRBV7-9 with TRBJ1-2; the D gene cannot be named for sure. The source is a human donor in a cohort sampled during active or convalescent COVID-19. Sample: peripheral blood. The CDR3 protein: CASSPQRQSYGYTF. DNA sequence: TGTGCCAGCAGCCCCCAACGACAAAGCTATGGCTACACCTTC.